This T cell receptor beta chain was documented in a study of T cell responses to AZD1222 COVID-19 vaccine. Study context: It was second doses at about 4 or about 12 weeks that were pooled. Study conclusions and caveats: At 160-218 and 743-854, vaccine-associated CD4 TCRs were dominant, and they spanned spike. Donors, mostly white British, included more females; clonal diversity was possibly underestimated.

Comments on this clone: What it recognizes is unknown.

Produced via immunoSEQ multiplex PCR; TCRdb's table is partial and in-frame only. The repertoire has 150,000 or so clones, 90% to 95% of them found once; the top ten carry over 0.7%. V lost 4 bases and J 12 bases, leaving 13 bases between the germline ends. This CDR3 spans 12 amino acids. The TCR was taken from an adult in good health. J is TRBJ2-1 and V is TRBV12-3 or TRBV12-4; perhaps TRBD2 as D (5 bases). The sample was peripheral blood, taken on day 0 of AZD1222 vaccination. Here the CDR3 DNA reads TGTGCCAGCAGTTCCGCTGGAGGATCGCAGTTCTTC. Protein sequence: CASSSAGGSQFF.